This T cell receptor (beta chain) was identified during a study of T cell responses to AZD1222 COVID-19 vaccine. TCRdb's copy holds only in-frame clones and misses some; the assay was immunoSEQ multiplex PCR. The sample has roughly 70,000 clones, 89% seen once. This clone has only one observation. CDR3 size: 16 residues. Trimming took 0 bases from V and 5 from J; bases not matched to a gene: 5. This receptor was identified in an adult who received the AZD1222 COVID-19 vaccine. The rearrangement uses TRBV23-1 and TRBJ2-1; 9 bases fit TRBD1. TRBV23-1 counts as an open reading frame of uncertain function. Material: peripheral blood, obtained 28 days after the second AZD1222 dose. CDR3 sequence: CASSQSDRGHDNEQFF. CDR3 bases: TGCGCCAGCAGTCAATCGGACAGGGGCCACGACAATGAGCAGTTCTTC.